The 24 T cell receptor beta chains listed next were all sequenced from one sample in a study of OX40 agonist ivuxolimab in advanced cancers. Assay: immunoSEQ multiplex PCR; the TCRdb copy retains only in-frame clones and omits some. Of nearly 80,000 clones listed, under 85% are singletons. The sample in question was CD4+ or CD8+ T cells sorted from blood, obtained in a trial of the OX40 agonist ivuxolimab. The origin of the receptors is an adult with an advanced solid tumor such as melanoma, head and neck, liver or kidney cancer.

This chain connects TRBV7-9 to TRBJ2-5; possible D gene TRBD2, 6 bases. The germline V gene encodes CDR1 SEHNR and CDR2 FQNEAQ (reference sequence). V was pared by 4 bases and J by 5 bases, with 11 bases between. The CDR3 totals 13 residues. The CDR3 DNA is TGTGCCAGCAGCTCGACTAGTTCCGAGACCCAGTACTTC. Amino acid sequence: CASSSTSSETQYF.

CDR3 bases: TGCGCCAGCAGCGATACCAGACTAGCGGGCGGGGAGCTGTTTTTT. It codes for CASSDTRLAGGELFF. This chain links TRBV5-1 with TRBJ2-2, with 10 bases that match TRBD2. Looked up from germline, CDR1 is SGHRS and CDR2 is YFSETQ. The CDR3 has 15 residues. V lost 4 bases to trimming and J lost 7 bases; unmatched junction nucleotides: 7.

This clone occurred a few times. The rearrangement links TRBV28 to TRBJ2-1, with 8 bases that match TRBD2. In germline, CDR1 is MDHEN, CDR2 SYDVKM. Germline trimming cut 5 bases from V and 2 bases from J; bases unmatched to any gene: 5. CDR3 size: 15 residues. CDR3 DNA: TGTGCCAGCAGTCCTGGACTAGCTCCCTACAATGAGCAGTTCTTC. Its translation is CASSPGLAPYNEQFF.

The chain combines TRBV19 with TRBJ2-7; TRBD1 might be the D (5 bases). Per the germline V gene, CDR1 is LNHDA and CDR2 is SQIVND (reference sequence). The CDR3 is 17 residues long. V shed 4 bases and J shed 1 base, with 20 bases lying between them. CDR3: CASSNSNAGKPSYEQYF. CDR3 coding DNA: TGTGCCAGTAGTAACTCAAACGCAGGGAAGCCGTCCTACGAGCAGTACTTC.

The CDR3 DNA follows: TGTGCCAGCAGTTACGGTGAAACTGAAGCTTTCTTT. This codes for CASSYGETEAFF. This sequence joins TRBV6-6 and TRBJ1-1; D remains unclear. In germline, CDR1 is MNHNY, CDR2 SVGAGI (reference sequence). V shed 2 bases and J shed 5 bases, with 6 bases lying between them. CDR3 length equals 12 residues.

The rearrangement links TRBV12-5 to TRBJ2-7; 9 nucleotides line up with TRBD1. The V gene end was trimmed by 5 bases and the J gene end by 2 bases; junction bases not matched to a gene: 4. The germline V gene has CDR1 LGHNT and CDR2 FRNRAP. The CDR3 runs 14 residues. The CDR3 region is CASGPRQGAYEQYF. Here the CDR3 DNA reads TGTGCTAGTGGTCCCCGACAGGGGGCCTACGAGCAGTACTTC.

The chain employs TRBV25-1 and TRBJ2-1; the D is unclear. The CDR3 runs 14 residues. V was cut by 3 bases and J by 4 bases, with 10 bases left in between. Per the germline V gene, CDR1 is MGHDK and CDR2 is SYGVNS. As DNA, the CDR3 is TGTGCCAGCAGTGATACGGAAGAATACAATGAGCAGTTCTTC. Amino acids: CASSDTEEYNEQFF.

This clone turned up a few times. The chain links TRBV5-1 to TRBJ2-4; 8 positions match TRBD2. This CDR3 is built from 12 residues. Germline V gene sequence: CDR1 SGHRS, CDR2 YFSETQ. V dropped 3 bases and J dropped 8; count of bases not matched to a gene: 1. CDR3 residues: CASSSGGDIQYF. CDR3 nucleotides: TGCGCCAGCAGCTCCGGGGGGGACATTCAGTACTTC.

The rearrangement links TRBV5-1 to TRBJ1-1, with 11 nucleotides matching TRBD1. CDR3 length equals 15 residues. Trimming removed 3 bases from V and 6 bases from J; junction bases left unmatched: 7. CDR1 SGHRS and CDR2 YFSETQ come from the germline V gene. CDR3 DNA sequence: TGCGCCAGCAGCTGGGGACAGGGGGTGATGGCTGAAGCTTTCTTT. The encoded protein is CASSWGQGVMAEAFF.

This chain uses TRBV19 with TRBJ1-3; perhaps TRBD1 as D (5 bases). The CDR3 sequence is 13 residues long. Germline V gives CDR1 LNHDA, CDR2 SQIVND (reference sequence). Trimming took off 6 bases at V and 3 bases at J, with 9 bases between the two ends. The CDR3 loop is CASSRDLGNTIYF. DNA for the CDR3: TGTGCCAGTAGCCGGGACCTTGGAAACACCATATATTTT.

The CDR3, as DNA: TGCGCCAGCAGTCACCGGCAGCACCTAGCGGATTACAATGAGCAGTTCTTC. It codes for CASSHRQHLADYNEQFF. The chain has TRBV23-1 and TRBJ2-1, with 7 positions matching TRBD2. TRBV23-1 is given ORF status, its function remaining uncertain. V shed 3 bases, J shed 4 bases, and the junction held 12 bases outside the gene matches. The CDR3 length is 17 residues.

This rearrangement joins TRBV28 to TRBJ2-7; the match to TRBD1 covers 8 bases. The germline V gene has CDR1 MDHEN and CDR2 SYDVKM. With 7 bases clipped from V and 4 bases from J, the junction kept 6 bases outside the gene matches. The CDR3 length is 13 residues. CDR3 sequence reads: CASMTGEQYEQYF. DNA for the CDR3: TGTGCCAGCATGACAGGGGAACAGTACGAGCAGTACTTC.

The CDR3 reads CASSPLIRDFNSPLHF. For the CDR3, the DNA is TGTGCCAGTAGCCCTCTAATCAGGGACTTCAATTCACCCCTCCACTTT. The V and J genes are TRBV19 and TRBJ1-6, with D perhaps matching TRBD1 (5 bases). Looked up from germline, CDR1 is LNHDA and CDR2 is SQIVND (reference sequence). Trimming removed 6 bases at V and 7 bases at J, with 19 bases between. The CDR3 runs to 16 residues.

J is TRBJ2-2 and V is TRBV18, with 7 bases that match TRBD1. The germline CDR1 and CDR2 sequences are KGHSH and LQKENI. J gave up 7 bases and V 4 bases, and 6 bases lay outside the gene matches. This CDR3 comprises 14 residues. Here the CDR3 DNA reads TGTGCCAGCTCACGGTCGACAGGGTTCGGGGAGCTGTTTTTT. Amino acids: CASSRSTGFGELFF.

This chain uses TRBV30 with TRBJ2-3; possibly TRBD2 for D (7 bases). V was cut by 0 bases and J by 1 base, with 11 bases left in between. CDR1 and CDR2 from the germline V gene are GTSNPN and SVGIG (reference sequence). The CDR3 is 15 amino acids. CDR3 DNA: TGTGCCTGGAGTGTAAGGGGGGGAGGCACAGATACGCAGTATTTT. This sequence encodes CAWSVRGGGTDTQYF. Complete variable domain (other parts from reference TRBV30 and TRBJ2-3): SQTIHQWPATLVQPVGSPLSLECTVEGTSNPNLYWYRQAAGRGLQLLFYSVGIGQISSEVPQNLSASRPQDRQFILSSKKLLLSDSGFYLCAWSVRGGGTDTQYFGPGTRLTVL.

The J gene is TRBJ2-7, the V gene TRBV4-2, with D perhaps TRBD1 (6 bases). V was shortened by 4 bases and J by 0 bases, with 10 bases between the two germline ends. The germline CDR1 and CDR2 sequences are LGHNA and YNFKEQ. The CDR3 is 14 amino acids. The CDR3 nucleotides read TGTGCCAGCAGCCGACAGGCGAGCTCCTACGAGCAGTACTTC. It translates to CASSRQASSYEQYF.

The chain links TRBV7-9 to TRBJ1-1; TRBD1 might be the D (5 bases). Trimming cost V 1 base and J 11 bases, with 20 bases left between them. The CDR3 sequence is 15 residues long. Germline V gives CDR1 SEHNR, CDR2 FQNEAQ (reference sequence). In nucleotides, the CDR3 is TGTGCCAGCAGCTTAGTCCTCAGCAGGGATGAGGGCGCTTTCTTT. Its protein is CASSLVLSRDEGAFF.

The J gene is TRBJ1-6, the V gene TRBV4-3, with a tentative D call TRBD1 (5 bases). CDR3 size: 16 residues. Germline CDR1 LGHNA, CDR2 YSLEER. Trimming cost V 8 bases and J 0 bases, with 14 bases left between them. DNA of the CDR3: TGCGCCAGCCGTCAACAGGCGAGCTCCTATAATTCACCCCTCCACTTT. The encoded protein is CASRQQASSYNSPLHF.

The V call is TRBV6-1, the J call TRBJ2-7, with TRBD2 as a possible D gene (5 bases). V shed 10 bases and J shed 4 bases, with 17 bases lying between them. The germline gives CDR1 MNHNS, CDR2 SASEGT. The CDR3 loop spans 13 amino acids. The CDR3 region is CAIHWAADYEQYF. Written as DNA, the CDR3 is TGTGCCATCCACTGGGCAGCGGATTACGAGCAGTACTTC.

This rearrangement joins TRBV5-1 to TRBJ2-5; 8 nucleotides match TRBD2. With the DNA end fitting TRBJ2-7 better, the J assignment may be wrong. The germline CDR1 and CDR2 sequences are SGHRS and YFSETQ. The CDR3 has 15 amino acids. CDR3 region: CASSGHSGEGDEQYF. CDR3 nucleotides: TGCGCCAGCAGCGGGCATAGCGGGGAGGGCGACGAGCAGTACTTC.

V and J are TRBV5-5 and TRBJ2-7; 8 bases fit TRBD1. CDR1 and CDR2 (germline): SGHKS, YYEKEE (reference sequence). V lost 5 bases and J lost 2; bases outside the gene matches: 6. The CDR3 consists of 14 residues. CDR3 bases: TGTGCCAGCAGGAAACCGGGACAGGCCTACGAGCAGTACTTC. This translates into CASRKPGQAYEQYF.

The chain recombines TRBV12-5 with TRBJ2-1; TRBD1 aligns across 9 bases. Germline V gives CDR1 LGHNT, CDR2 FRNRAP. The J segment lost 6 bases and the V segment lost 11 bases, leaving 14 bases of the junction unmatched. This CDR3 region has 15 residues. CDR3 residues: CASKVRDREGNEQFF. For the CDR3, the DNA is TGTGCTTCTAAAGTGAGGGACAGGGAGGGCAATGAGCAGTTCTTC.

The chain uses TRBV7-3 and TRBJ2-1; possible D gene TRBD2, 7 bases. Germline V gene lookup returns CDR1 SGHTA and CDR2 FQGTGA. V was cut by 5 bases and J by 5 bases, with 19 bases left in between. This CDR3 comprises 16 residues. This CDR3 is CASSQGGGAGNNEQFF. In nucleotides, the CDR3 is TGTGCCAGCAGCCAGGGCGGGGGCGCGGGCAACAATGAGCAGTTCTTC. The whole variable domain, remainder taken from reference TRBV7-3 and TRBJ2-1, is GAGVSQTPSNKVTEKGKYVELRCDPISGHTALYWYRQSLGQGPEFLIYFQGTGAADDSGLPNDRFFAVRPEGSVSTLKIQRTERGDSAVYLCASSQGGGAGNNEQFFGPGTRLTVL.

The chain employs TRBV13 and TRBJ2-7; TRBD1 aligns across 8 bases. The germline V gene encodes CDR1 PRHDT and CDR2 FYEKMQ (reference sequence). V was pared by 5 bases and J by 2 bases, with 2 bases of the junction left unmatched. CDR3 length: 13 residues. The CDR3 sequence: CASSPDRAYEQYF. The CDR3 nucleotides are TGTGCCAGCAGCCCGGACAGGGCCTACGAGCAGTACTTC. The whole variable domain, filled in from reference TRBV13 and TRBJ2-7, reads AAGVIQSPRHLIKEKRETATLKCYPIPRHDTVYWYQQGPGQDPQFLISFYEKMQSDKGSIPDRFSAQQFSDYHSELNMSSLELGDSALYFCASSPDRAYEQYFGPGTRLTVT.